Included here is one TCR beta chain sequence, with context. What it binds is not known. This sample is drawn from a study of shared clonotypes between healthy human individuals. General study points: Sampling covered blood only; tissue repertoires likely differ.

Repertoires were generated with immunoSEQ multiplex PCR, while TCRdb's copy carries only in-frame clones and drops some. In the table there are under 600,000 clones, over 60% of which are singletons. V was shortened by 5 bases and J by 2 bases, with 10 bases between the two germline ends. This CDR3 has 13 residues. Germline CDR1 is MGHDK and CDR2 is SYGVNS. Sequenced sample: PBMCs. The V gene is TRBV25-1, the J gene TRBJ2-7, with unresolved D. The clonotype originates from a woman aged 40 to 50 in good health. Some clones in this sample may be carry-over from other donors' samples. Here the CDR3 DNA reads TGTGCCAGCAGTTACGCTGGGGCCTACGAGCAGTACTTC. This translates into CASSYAGAYEQYF.